The T cell receptor beta chain described here comes from a study of shared clonotypes between healthy human individuals. Germline V gene data show CDR1 as SGHVS and CDR2 as FNYEAQ. Trimming cost V 7 bases and J 7 bases; bases outside gene matches: 12. The CDR3 has 14 amino acids. Investigators spread the genomic DNA of each subset evenly over several immunoSEQ plates. Replicate PCRs from sorted subsets contained about 200 ng DNA, which is around 29,000 T cell genomes. TCRdb's copy holds only in-frame clones and misses some; the assay was immunoSEQ multiplex PCR. The data show roughly 2.2 million clones, roughly 93% seen once.

The TCR comes from a man in his late teens or twenties in good health. Some clones in this sample may be carry-over from other donors' samples. Sequencing was performed on naive CD4+ T cells from PBMCs. Subset reported: CD45RA+ positively selected. The J gene is TRBJ2-7, the V gene TRBV7-6; 8 bases map to TRBD1. CDR3 loop: CASIPDRAPGEQYF. The CDR3 DNA is TGTGCCAGCATCCCGGACAGGGCCCCTGGGGAGCAGTACTTC.